The entry below gives a single T cell receptor (beta chain) sequence along with its context. Its specificity is not known. Genomic DNA templated the TCR beta VDJ and CDR3 profiling. TCRdb re-derived calls from the reads in MiXCR, one entry per CDR3 protein. Of about 200,000 distinct CDR3 sequences listed, more than 55% are singletons. The entry originates in a study of CD8+CD57+ T cells in acquired aplastic anemia. Study-level results: Simpson's diversity of CD8+ cells was not significantly different in patients compared with controls.

Germline V gene lookup returns CDR1 DFQATT and CDR2 SNEGSKA (reference sequence). The germline V and J ends were trimmed by 2 bases and 9 bases, with 23 bases remaining between them. There are 16 residues in the CDR3. Before being chosen for sequencing, patients had shown CD8+CD57+ cell expansion by flow cytometry. The source is a human donor with aplastic anemia. The chain couples TRBV20-1 to TRBJ2-1, with D perhaps TRBD2 (5 bases). The sample taken for sequencing was sorted CD4+, CD8+, or CD8+CD57+ T cells (not recorded which) from PBMCs. The CDR3 region is CSARSHPSIANREQFF. Written as DNA, the CDR3 is TGCAGTGCTAGATCCCACCCGAGTATAGCGAATCGTGAGCAGTTCTTC.